The 27 T cell receptor beta chains below come from one sample, sequenced in a study of T cells in tuberculosis. Time point denoted: new active TB diagnosis, blood taken before or within 7 days of starting treatment. Libraries were prepared by immunoSEQ multiplex PCR; TCRdb keeps only in-frame clonotypes and omits some of them. The sample yields about 30,000 clones, 85% to 95% seen once. Sequenced material: PBMCs, taken at tuberculosis diagnosis. The receptors originated from an adult with tuberculosis.

This clone was picked up one time. V and J are TRBV11-3 and TRBJ2-7; possibly TRBD2 for D (6 bases). The CDR3 covers 13 residues. CDR1 SGHNT and CDR2 YENEEA come from the germline V gene. V was cut by 2 bases and J by 5 bases, with 10 bases left in between. The CDR3 here is CASSLPGENEQYF. CDR3 nucleotide sequence: TGTGCCAGCAGCTTACCGGGGGAGAACGAGCAGTACTTC.

The chain combines TRBV11-2 with TRBJ1-2; D is uncertain. The CDR3 is made up of 14 amino acids. The V end was cut by 2 bases, the J end by 1 base, with 8 bases between. The germline gives CDR1 SGHAT, CDR2 FQNNGV. The CDR3 sequence: CASSLMADNYGYTF. CDR3 nucleotides: TGTGCCAGCAGCTTAATGGCGGATAACTATGGCTACACCTTC.

The rearrangement joins TRBV21-1 to TRBJ1-1; whether TRBD1, the table's D call, matches the DNA was not checked. TRBV21-1 is designated a pseudogene. The CDR3 contains 15 residues. CDR3 region: CASSPGGPWATEAFF. For the CDR3, the DNA is TGTGCCAGCAGCCCTGGGGGCCCCTGGGCCACTGAAGCTTTCTTT.

The sample holds one count of this clone. The rearrangement joins TRBV12-5 to TRBJ1-5; TRBD1 might be the D (5 bases). The CDR3 is made up of 15 amino acids. Germline V CDR1 and CDR2: LGHNT, FRNRAP. The V gene lost 5 bases and the J gene lost 0 bases, with 11 bases spanning the gap. In DNA form, the CDR3 reads TGTGCTAGTGGTCCCGACAGCTTTAGCAATCAGCCCCAGCATTTT. Translating gives CASGPDSFSNQPQHF.

The chain combines TRBV7-2 with TRBJ2-7, with 10 positions matching TRBD1. V dropped 5 bases and J dropped 7; count of bases not matched to a gene: 8. Germline CDR1 and CDR2: SGHTA and FQGNSA. CDR3 size: 14 residues. CDR3 in DNA: TGTGCCAGCAGCCAGACGACAGGGGGCTTAGAGCAGTACTTC. Translating gives CASSQTTGGLEQYF.

The chain employs TRBV7-2 and TRBJ2-7, with TRBD2 matching 9 bases. J was trimmed by 2 bases and V by 1 base; bases with no gene match: 3. The CDR3 is 15 residues long. Germline V gives CDR1 SGHTA, CDR2 FQGNSA. CDR3: CASSLGGGGAYEQYF. Written as DNA, the CDR3 is TGTGCCAGCAGCTTAGGTGGCGGGGGGGCCTACGAGCAGTACTTC.

The rearrangement uses TRBV27 and TRBJ1-1; TRBD1 aligns across 11 bases. CDR3 length: 16 residues. V was clipped by 5 bases and J by 1 base; unmatched bases: 6. Germline loops: CDR1 MNHEY, CDR2 SMNVEV (reference sequence). The CDR3 bases are TGTGCCAGCAGTCCAGGGACAGGGGGTGGGAACACTGAAGCTTTCTTT. Residues: CASSPGTGGGNTEAFF.

This clone has a single count. This sequence joins TRBV5-1 and TRBJ2-7, with TRBD1 identical over 10 bases. Germline lookup yields CDR1 SGHRS and CDR2 YFSETQ. The CDR3 runs 15 residues. Trimming took 0 bases from V and 5 from J; bases not matched to a gene: 5. The CDR3 is CASSLVGQGSHEQYF. The CDR3 DNA follows: TGCGCCAGCAGCTTGGTGGGACAGGGGTCCCACGAGCAGTACTTC.

This rearrangement joins TRBV29-1 to TRBJ2-1, with 10 bases fitting TRBD1. The CDR3 has 16 amino acids. Germline assignment: CDR1 SQVTM and CDR2 ANQGSEA. Trimming removed 2 bases from V and 4 bases from J; junction bases left unmatched: 8. As DNA, the CDR3 is TGCAGCGTTGAAAGGGGGACAGGGGCGAGATACAATGAGCAGTTCTTC. This sequence encodes CSVERGTGARYNEQFF.

The V and J genes are TRBV7-2 and TRBJ2-3; 8 nucleotides line up with TRBD1. CDR3 length: 16 residues. The V and J ends lost 4 bases and 6 bases, in that order; junction bases with no gene match: 12. Germline V gene sequence: CDR1 SGHTA, CDR2 FQGNSA. CDR3 amino acids: CASSSLGLQGADTQYF. The CDR3 nucleotides read TGTGCCAGCAGCTCCCTCGGGTTGCAGGGGGCTGATACGCAGTATTTT.

The chain couples TRBV19 to TRBJ1-2; TRBD1 aligns across 7 bases. The ends lost 6 bases at V and 4 bases at J; junction bases unmatched: 8. Germline V gene sequence: CDR1 LNHDA, CDR2 SQIVND (reference sequence). This CDR3 is built from 14 residues. CDR3 DNA sequence: TGTGCCAGTAGGGGAGACAGGGATCTCTATGGCTACACCTTC. Translating it yields CASRGDRDLYGYTF.

The CDR3 DNA follows: TGTGCCAGCAGCCCGTACAGGGGTTTTGAAAAACTGTTTTTT. Protein sequence: CASSPYRGFEKLFF. This sequence joins TRBV11-2 and TRBJ1-4; 7 bases are a match to TRBD1. Germline-derived CDR1 and CDR2 are SGHAT and FQNNGV. This CDR3 comprises 14 residues. V trimming: 5 bases; J trimming: 7 bases; junction bases outside the gene matches: 7. Together with reference TRBV11-2 and TRBJ1-4, the CDR3 gives the full variable domain: EAGVAQSPRYKIIEKRQSVAFWCNPISGHATLYWYQQILGQGPKLLIQFQNNGVVDDSQLPKDRFSAERLKGVDSTLKIQPAKLEDSAVYLCASSPYRGFEKLFFGSGTQLSVL.

In its sample, this clone was seen once. The chain recombines TRBV30 with TRBJ1-2, with no clear D. V was pared by 1 base and J by 0 bases, with 12 bases between. There are 15 residues in the CDR3. Germline assignment: CDR1 GTSNPN and CDR2 SVGIG (reference sequence). The CDR3 bases are TGTGCCTGGAGTGAGGTCCGGCTAGCTAACTATGGCTACACCTTC. It translates to CAWSEVRLANYGYTF. The full variable domain, rest sourced from reference TRBV30 and TRBJ1-2, is SQTIHQWPATLVQPVGSPLSLECTVEGTSNPNLYWYRQAAGRGLQLLFYSVGIGQISSEVPQNLSASRPQDRQFILSSKKLLLSDSGFYLCAWSEVRLANYGYTFGSGTRLTVV.

The chain recombines TRBV7-6 with TRBJ2-1, with 7 positions matching TRBD1. Germline lookup yields CDR1 SGHVS and CDR2 FNYEAQ. This CDR3 region has 14 residues. Trimming at V came to 1 base and at J to 5 bases, leaving 2 bases not matched to a gene. CDR3 residues: CASSLGQGDNEQFF. CDR3 DNA sequence: TGTGCCAGCAGCTTAGGACAGGGAGACAATGAGCAGTTCTTC.

The V and J genes are TRBV13 and TRBJ2-1, with TRBD2 identical over 13 bases. V trimming: 4 bases; J trimming: 9 bases; junction bases outside the gene matches: 9. This CDR3 has 16 amino acids. The germline gives CDR1 PRHDT, CDR2 FYEKMQ (reference sequence). The CDR3 loop is CASSSLTSGGAGEQFF. CDR3 bases: TGTGCCAGCAGCTCTCTTACTAGCGGGGGGGCGGGTGAGCAGTTCTTC.

This clone was seen a handful of times. The rearrangement uses TRBV5-4 and TRBJ2-2; 12 positions agree with TRBD1. V lost 4 bases and J lost 10; bases outside the gene matches: 11. The CDR3 spans 16 residues. Germline CDR1 and CDR2: SGHNT and YYREEE (reference sequence). The CDR3 reads CASSLDTGTGGAELFF. CDR3 in DNA: TGTGCCAGCAGCCTGGACACCGGGACAGGGGGCGCGGAGCTGTTTTTT.

The chain joins TRBV6-1 to TRBJ1-1; D is perhaps TRBD1 (5 bases). Germline CDR1 reads MNHNS; CDR2 reads SASEGT. V was cut by 1 base and J by 6 bases, with 12 bases left in between. The CDR3 is 14 residues long. The DNA for the CDR3 is TGTGCCAGCAGTGAAGGTTTAGGGGTCTCTGAAGCTTTCTTT. Protein: CASSEGLGVSEAFF.

The chain employs TRBV6-1 and TRBJ2-7, with 8 bases identical to TRBD2. CDR1 MNHNS and CDR2 SASEGT come from the germline V gene. The CDR3 totals 15 residues. V shed 4 bases and J 6 bases; nucleotides not matched to a gene: 11. Here the CDR3 reads CASSASGGPVSEQYF. The DNA for the CDR3 is TGTGCCAGCAGTGCATCGGGGGGGCCCGTCTCCGAGCAGTACTTC.

This chain uses TRBV4-3 with TRBJ1-6; D is unclear. This CDR3 is built from 13 residues. Germline assignment: CDR1 LGHNA and CDR2 YSLEER. Trimming removed 4 bases from V and 7 bases from J, with 8 bases in between. The CDR3 bases are TGCGCCAGCAGCCTAGATGGCAATTCACCCCTCCACTTT. It specifies CASSLDGNSPLHF.

The J gene is TRBJ1-3, the V gene TRBV30; 7 bases are a match to TRBD1. The CDR3 runs to 17 residues. Per the germline V gene, CDR1 is GTSNPN and CDR2 is SVGIG (reference sequence). Trimming cost V 2 bases and J 0 bases; bases outside gene matches: 10. The CDR3: CAWSRDRITSSGNTIYF. CDR3 bases: TGTGCCTGGAGTCGGGACAGAATCACGAGCTCTGGAAACACCATATATTTT.

This chain links TRBV9 with TRBJ1-2; D is ambiguous. This CDR3 region has 13 residues. Germline CDR1 SGDLS, CDR2 YYNGEE. With 1 base removed from V and 3 bases from J, the gap between germline ends came to 7 bases. The CDR3 loop reads CASSVSGDYGYTF. As DNA, the CDR3 is TGTGCCAGCAGCGTATCCGGGGACTATGGCTACACCTTC.

The chain has TRBV4-1 and TRBJ2-3, with D uncertain. Germline V CDR1 and CDR2: MGHRA, YSYEKL. This CDR3 region has 16 residues. Trimming took 1 base from V and 2 from J, leaving 13 bases between them. The CDR3 reads CASSQVNLVSTDTQYF. DNA for the CDR3: TGCGCCAGCAGCCAAGTTAACCTAGTTTCCACAGATACGCAGTATTTT.

The chain employs TRBV12-5 and TRBJ2-2; TRBD1 agrees at 9 bases. The CDR3 runs to 16 residues. V was pared by 2 bases and J by 7 bases, with 8 bases of the junction left unmatched. Germline values: CDR1 LGHNT, CDR2 FRNRAP. In DNA form, the CDR3 reads TGTGCTAGTGGTTTGCCACAGGGGGCTAATAGCGGGGAGCTGTTTTTT. Protein sequence: CASGLPQGANSGELFF.

This chain joins TRBV13 and TRBJ1-1; a possible D gene is TRBD1 (5 bases). Trimming took off 5 bases at V and 1 base at J, with 11 bases between the two ends. This CDR3 spans 14 amino acids. Per germline, CDR1 PRHDT and CDR2 FYEKMQ (reference sequence). Written as DNA, the CDR3 is TGTGCCAGCAGCCCAACAGGCGGGAACACTGAAGCTTTCTTT. Translation: CASSPTGGNTEAFF.

The rearrangement uses TRBV15 and TRBJ1-6, with a weak D call TRBD1 (5 bases). V lost 0 bases, J lost 10 bases, and 16 bases lay in between. Germline V lookup: CDR1 LNHNV, CDR2 YYDKDF (reference sequence). CDR3 length: 16 residues. The CDR3 sequence: CATSRDIQGNSSPLHF. DNA for the CDR3: TGTGCCACCAGCAGAGATATTCAGGGCAATTCGTCACCCCTCCACTTT.

The gene calls are TRBV2 and TRBJ1-4, with D unresolved. In germline, CDR1 is SNHLY, CDR2 FYNNEI. The CDR3 loop spans 15 amino acids. Trimming took 6 bases from V and 8 from J, leaving 19 bases between them. CDR3 region: CASSPERRMGEKLFF. The CDR3 DNA sequence: TGTGCCAGCAGCCCCGAAAGGAGGATGGGGGAAAAACTGTTTTTT.

The J gene is TRBJ1-4, the V gene TRBV5-4; D perhaps matches TRBD1 (6 bases). The CDR3 is made up of 14 amino acids. Germline assignment: CDR1 SGHNT and CDR2 YYREEE (reference sequence). V lost 1 base, J lost 6 bases, and 10 bases lay in between. The CDR3 bases are TGTGCCAGCAGCTTGAGACAGGCACATGAAAAACTGTTTTTT. Protein: CASSLRQAHEKLFF.